The rows below give T cell receptor beta chains drawn from one sample of a study of identical twins. TCRdb reanalysed the 5' RACE reads using MiXCR and keeps one entry per CDR3 protein. The sample has roughly 470,000 distinct CDR3 sequences; over 11% are singletons. These data are also associated with another study on yellow fever vaccine responses in identical twins.

The sequencing sample was made of CD4+ T cells sorted from blood. The receptors were sampled from a woman aged 18-29 years in good health. Both conserved end residues are part of each CDR3. The order of the fields is V gene, J gene, CDR3 protein.

v_call: TRBV7-8; j_call: TRBJ1-2; cdr3_aa: CASSPTQADNYGYTF
v_call: TRBV6-2/TRBV6-3; j_call: TRBJ2-7; cdr3_aa: CASTLSQLAGDNEQYF
v_call: TRBV20-1; j_call: TRBJ2-1; cdr3_aa: CSAGTSGGANEQFF
v_call: TRBV28; j_call: TRBJ1-6; cdr3_aa: CASTTLPGQNLNSPLHF
v_call: TRBV6-1; j_call: TRBJ1-4; cdr3_aa: CASRLGQLNEKLFF
v_call: TRBV4-1; j_call: TRBJ1-4; cdr3_aa: CASSPTSATNEKLFF
v_call: TRBV20-1; j_call: TRBJ2-2; cdr3_aa: CSARPPGQGFTGELFF
v_call: TRBV10-3; j_call: TRBJ1-5; cdr3_aa: CASGVYINQPQHF
v_call: TRBV12-3/TRBV12-4; j_call: TRBJ1-2; cdr3_aa: CASSLETGAGYTF
v_call: TRBV6-9; j_call: TRBJ2-7; cdr3_aa: CASRWKGQGLYEQYF
v_call: TRBV11-1; j_call: TRBJ2-7; cdr3_aa: CASSPYMGSGKGSYEQYF
v_call: TRBV10-3; j_call: TRBJ2-3; cdr3_aa: CAISESLGTQYF
v_call: TRBV2; j_call: TRBJ2-5; cdr3_aa: CASRRGPIETQYF
v_call: TRBV19; j_call: TRBJ2-1; cdr3_aa: CASSIKAGVYNEQFF
v_call: TRBV13; j_call: TRBJ2-7; cdr3_aa: CASSLVGGRTYEQYF
v_call: TRBV9; j_call: TRBJ1-4; cdr3_aa: CASSPGVGRFKEKLFF
v_call: TRBV11-2; j_call: TRBJ2-5; cdr3_aa: CASSLSLAGGPGQETQYF
v_call: TRBV18; j_call: TRBJ1-6; cdr3_aa: CASSPSVNSPLHF
v_call: TRBV12-3/TRBV12-4; j_call: TRBJ2-2; cdr3_aa: CASSPNRQGAGELFF
v_call: TRBV7-6; j_call: TRBJ1-4; cdr3_aa: CASRQGGNNEKLFF
v_call: TRBV5-1; j_call: TRBJ2-5; cdr3_aa: CASQRFGLAGGETQYF
v_call: TRBV7-9; j_call: TRBJ1-5; cdr3_aa: CASSLDGFNQPQHF
v_call: TRBV7-9; j_call: TRBJ2-7; cdr3_aa: CASSPFRGRSSYEQYF
v_call: TRBV11-3; j_call: TRBJ2-1; cdr3_aa: CASSLDLSGGEQFF